These 19 T cell receptor beta chains came from one sample sequenced in a study of T cells in localized non-small cell lung cancer. Data came from immunoSEQ multiplex PCR; TCRdb stores just in-frame clones and leaves some out. The data hold tens of thousands of clones, with roughly nine tenths observed a single time. The starting material was peripheral blood, obtained before any cancer treatment. These receptor sequences come from a woman aged 40 to 75 with stage I lung adenocarcinoma.

This clone was seen more than once but under ten times. The rearrangement joins TRBV5-5 to TRBJ1-2; D is uncertain. The CDR3 totals 16 residues. The V end was cut by 4 bases, the J end by 5 bases, with 21 bases between. The germline V gene has CDR1 SGHKS and CDR2 YYEKEE (reference sequence). The CDR3 DNA sequence: TGTGCCAGCAGCCCGATCGGGGAGGGAGCCGAGTATGGCTACACCTTC. Amino acids: CASSPIGEGAEYGYTF.

The chain uses TRBV4-1 and TRBJ2-2, with D perhaps TRBD1 or TRBD2 (5 bases each). Trimming left V 4 bases short and J 4 bases short, with 10 bases between. Per germline, CDR1 MGHRA and CDR2 YSYEKL. The CDR3 totals 14 residues. CDR3 DNA: TGCGCCAGCAGCCCGGCAGGGAGCACCGGGGAGCTGTTTTTT. Its protein is CASSPAGSTGELFF.

This rearrangement joins TRBV27 to TRBJ2-1; D is possibly TRBD1 or TRBD2 (6 bases each). This CDR3 spans 13 amino acids. Trimming took 1 base from V and 9 from J, leaving 10 bases between them. Per germline, CDR1 MNHEY and CDR2 SMNVEV (reference sequence). Written as DNA, the CDR3 is TGTGCCAGCAGTTTATTAGGGGGGCGTGAGCAGTTCTTC. Encoded protein: CASSLLGGREQFF.

The chain joins TRBV10-3 to TRBJ1-1; 10 bases align to TRBD1. The CDR3 has 13 residues. V trimming: 9 bases; J trimming: 1 base; junction bases outside the gene matches: 2. Germline loops: CDR1 ENHRY, CDR2 SYGVKD. The CDR3 DNA sequence: TGTGCCATAAGGGACAGGGGGAACACTGAAGCTTTCTTT. It specifies CAIRDRGNTEAFF.

This chain links TRBV30 with TRBJ1-1; 10 positions agree with TRBD1. The V gene's germline CDR1 is GTSNPN and CDR2 SVGIG (reference sequence). Losses at the gene ends were 2 bases for V and 3 bases for J; bases not matched to a gene: 6. The CDR3 consists of 15 residues. CDR3 region: CAWSLTTGGYTEAFF. The CDR3 nucleotides read TGTGCCTGGAGTCTTACGACAGGGGGCTACACTGAAGCTTTCTTT.

This chain connects TRBV4-3 to TRBJ2-1; 8 nucleotides match TRBD1. V shed 3 bases, J shed 0 bases, and the junction held 13 bases outside the gene matches. The germline V gene encodes CDR1 LGHNA and CDR2 YSLEER. The CDR3 has 19 amino acids. The CDR3, as DNA: TGCGCCAGCAGCCATGATACAGGGGGGTCGATTAGCTCCTACAATGAGCAGTTCTTC. This translates into CASSHDTGGSISSYNEQFF.

The V and J genes are TRBV19 and TRBJ2-5; 14 bases fit TRBD2. This CDR3 comprises 15 residues. Germline V gene data show CDR1 as LNHDA and CDR2 as SQIVND (reference sequence). V lost 5 bases to trimming and J lost 6 bases; unmatched junction nucleotides: 5. CDR3 residues: CASSGTSGSQKTQYF. As DNA, the CDR3 is TGTGCCAGTAGTGGGACTAGCGGGAGTCAGAAGACCCAGTACTTC.

The rearrangement links TRBV10-3 to TRBJ1-1, with D unclear. This CDR3 has 11 amino acids. V was clipped by 8 bases and J by 2 bases, with 6 bases between them. CDR1 and CDR2 from the germline V gene are ENHRY and SYGVKD. The CDR3 spells CAIGPNTEAFF. The CDR3 DNA sequence: TGTGCCATCGGACCTAACACTGAAGCTTTCTTT.

The gene calls are TRBV28 and TRBJ2-7; TRBD1 aligns across 11 bases. V gave up 3 bases and J gave up 3 bases; unmatched junction bases: 4. The germline V gene has CDR1 MDHEN and CDR2 SYDVKM. The CDR3 spans 15 residues. CDR3: CASSLRGTGGYEQYF. The CDR3 DNA reads as TGTGCCAGCAGTTTGCGCGGGACAGGGGGCTACGAGCAGTACTTC.

The rearrangement uses TRBV19 and TRBJ1-5; 7 nucleotides align to TRBD1. Germline values: CDR1 LNHDA, CDR2 SQIVND (reference sequence). The CDR3 totals 15 residues. V trimming: 3 bases; J trimming: 10 bases; junction bases outside the gene matches: 12. The CDR3 reads CASSITGVRTHPQHF. CDR3 coding DNA: TGTGCCAGTAGTATTACAGGGGTACGCACTCATCCCCAGCATTTT.

The chain links TRBV28 to TRBJ1-1; TRBD1 matches at 7 bases. V shed 5 bases, J shed 0 bases, and the junction held 6 bases outside the gene matches. The length of the CDR3 is 15 residues. Germline-derived CDR1 and CDR2 are MDHEN and SYDVKM. The CDR3, as DNA: TGTGCCAGCAGTCCCCGGACAGGACTGAACACTGAAGCTTTCTTT. Translated, it gives CASSPRTGLNTEAFF.

V usage is TRBV5-8 and J usage is TRBJ1-5; TRBD1 matches at 9 bases. The CDR3 covers 14 residues. Germline assignment: CDR1 SGHTS and CDR2 YDEGEE. V lost 4 bases and J lost 5; bases outside the gene matches: 4. Written as DNA, the CDR3 is TGTGCCAGCAGCACTGGGACAGGGTATCAGCCCCAGCATTTT. Translating it yields CASSTGTGYQPQHF. The full variable domain, with the rest looked up from reference TRBV5-8 and TRBJ1-5, is EAGVTQSPTHLIKTRGQQATLRCSPISGHTSVYWYQQALGLGLQFLLWYDEGEERNRGNFPPRFSGRQFPNYSSELNVNALELEDSALYLCASSTGTGYQPQHFGDGTRLSIL.

The rearrangement joins TRBV14 to TRBJ2-3, with TRBD2 as a possible D gene (6 bases). Germline CDR1 is SGHDN and CDR2 is FVKESK. CDR3 size: 16 residues. Trimming took off 4 bases at V and 1 base at J, with 15 bases between the two ends. CDR3 loop: CASSLLTGTRTDTQYF. DNA for the CDR3: TGTGCCAGCAGCCTACTGACCGGGACTCGCACAGATACGCAGTATTTT.

The V and J genes are TRBV19 and TRBJ2-2, with 7 bases identical to TRBD2. Germline trimming cut 1 base from V and 1 base from J; bases unmatched to any gene: 9. Germline CDR1 reads LNHDA; CDR2 reads SQIVND (reference sequence). The CDR3 spans 18 residues. CDR3 region: CASSIGPGRMMNTGELFF. The CDR3 nucleotides are TGTGCCAGTAGTATAGGCCCCGGGAGGATGATGAACACCGGGGAGCTGTTTTTT.

The chain has TRBV4-2 and TRBJ2-7; 13 nucleotides agree with TRBD2. With 3 bases clipped from V and 1 base from J, the junction kept 3 bases outside the gene matches. CDR1 and CDR2 (germline): LGHNA, YNFKEQ. The CDR3 has 16 residues. CDR3 bases: TGTGCCAGCAGCCAGTCGGGACTAGCGGGATCCTACGAGCAGTACTTC. It translates to CASSQSGLAGSYEQYF.

J is TRBJ2-3 and V is TRBV18; the match to TRBD2 covers 10 bases. Trimming took 3 bases from V and 4 from J; bases not matched to a gene: 7. The CDR3 has 16 residues. Germline CDR1 KGHSH, CDR2 LQKENI. CDR3 nucleotides: TGTGCCAGCTCACCGCCCTCACTAGCGGGACCAGATACGCAGTATTTT. It translates to CASSPPSLAGPDTQYF. The entire variable domain, with the rest obtained from reference TRBV18 and TRBJ2-3, is as follows: NAGVMQNPRHLVRRRGQEARLRCSPMKGHSHVYWYRQLPEEGLKFMVYLQKENIIDESGMPKERFSAEFPKEGPSILRIQQVVRGDSAAYFCASSPPSLAGPDTQYFGPGTRLTVL.

This chain links TRBV6-6 with TRBJ2-7; no clear D. The CDR3 loop spans 12 amino acids. Trimming took 8 bases from V and 5 from J, leaving 13 bases between them. In germline, CDR1 is MNHNY, CDR2 SVGAGI (reference sequence). The CDR3 reads CASVSSTNEQYF. CDR3 DNA: TGTGCCAGCGTTTCTTCGACCAACGAGCAGTACTTC.

As regards this clone: A junction end diverges from the germline sequence, so it may reflect a read error. The sample contains more than one DNA sequence encoding this CDR3. This rearrangement joins TRBV11-2 to TRBJ1-1, with D hard to call. This CDR3 is built from 14 residues. Germline CDR1 SGHAT, CDR2 FQNNGV. The CDR3 loop reads CASSLDHNYAEAFF. The CDR3, as DNA: TGTGCCAGCAGCCTAGACCACAACTACGCTGAAGCTTTCTTT.

The rearrangement links TRBV28 to TRBJ1-2; D unresolved. Germline assignment: CDR1 MDHEN and CDR2 SYDVKM. V shed 5 bases and J shed 0 bases, with 10 bases lying between them. CDR3 length: 14 amino acids. The CDR3 reads CASSPTAANYGYTF. The CDR3 bases are TGTGCCAGCAGTCCCACAGCAGCTAACTATGGCTACACCTTC.